Listed below are T cell receptor beta chains from one sample, sequenced in a study of regulatory T cells in long-lasting Graves disease. One entry per CDR3 protein, called by TCRdb with MiXCR from the multiplex PCR reads. The data hold under 450,000 distinct CDR3 sequences, with around 15% observed a single time. In addition, the sample was reused for a study of T cells in Graves' hyperthyroidism and ophthalmopathy.

Sample: peripheral blood mononuclear cells (PBMCs), taken at new diagnosis, from a patient treated with antithyroid drugs. All receptors derive from a woman under 30 with Graves disease. Both conserved end residues are part of each CDR3. D genes are given only for firm matches. The size entry is marked missing in some rows and otherwise reads once, few, many or a size class.

d_call clone_size j_call v_call cdr3_length cdr3_nt cdr3_aa
TRBD1 few TRBJ2-2 TRBV5-1 15 TGCGCCAGCAGCTATGACAGGGTAAATTCCGGGGAGCTGTTTTTT CASSYDRVNSGELFF
TRBD1 few TRBJ1-1 TRBV29-1 15 TGCAGTGCAAGTGGGGACAGACACATGAACACTGAAGCTTTCTTT CSASGDRHMNTEAFF
NA NA TRBJ1-5 TRBV27 13 TGTGCCAGCAGTTATTCGCCGCGGCAGCCCCAGCATTTT CASSYSPRQPQHF
NA many TRBJ2-3 TRBV24-1 17 TGTGCCACCAGTGATTTGAGGGGGGCAGGGGGCACAGATACGCAGTATTTT CATSDLRGAGGTDTQYF
TRBD2 many TRBJ2-4 TRBV5-1 15 TGCGCCAGCAGCTTGGCCGGGGAGCGGGGAAACATTCAGTACTTC CASSLAGERGNIQYF
NA few TRBJ1-4 TRBV20-1 14 TGCAGTGCTAGACGGGGGGGACTTAATGAAAAACTGTTTTTT CSARRGGLNEKLFF
TRBD2 few TRBJ2-3 TRBV4-1 14 TGCGCCAGCAGCCAAGCCCGAGGAGCGGGAGATCAGTATTTT CASSQARGAGDQYF
NA many TRBJ2-5 TRBV3-1 12 TGTGCCAGCAGCTCTACAAGGGAGACCCAGTACTTC CASSSTRETQYF
NA many TRBJ2-7 TRBV12-3/TRBV12-4 11 TGTGCCAGCAGTTTTGGGACCGCCCAATCCTTC CASSFGTAQSF
NA NA TRBJ1-1 TRBV29-1 13 TGCAGCGTTGCTTGGGGCTCCCAAACTGAAGCTTTCTTT CSVAWGSQTEAFF
TRBD1 many TRBJ1-1 TRBV3-1 16 TGTGCCAGCAGCCAGACGACAGGGGGCATGAACACTGAAGCTTTCTTT CASSQTTGGMNTEAFF
NA many TRBJ2-1 TRBV7-3 14 TGTGCCAGCAGCTTAGGTATCAGCGGGAATGAGCAGTTCTTC CASSLGISGNEQFF
TRBD2 few TRBJ2-2 TRBV11-2 19 TGTGCCAGCAGCGCCTCCCAATTGGCGGGAGGGTTGAACACCGGGGAGCTGTTTTTT CASSASQLAGGLNTGELFF
TRBD1 many TRBJ2-7 TRBV20-1 17 TGCAGTGCTAGTGTGGGACAGGAAAGAAAACGCCCCTACGAGCAGTACTTC CSASVGQERKRPYEQYF
NA NA TRBJ2-1 TRBV4-1 15 TGCGCCAGCAGCCAAGTAGGCAGGGCCTTGAATGAGCAGTTCTTC CASSQVGRALNEQFF
NA few TRBJ1-3 TRBV29-1 14 TGCAGCGTTGAAGGGGCCCGAAGAGGAAACACCATATATTTT CSVEGARRGNTIYF
NA few TRBJ2-1 TRBV27 14 TGTGCCAGCAGTTTAACTAGCTCCTACAATGAGCAGTTCTTC CASSLTSSYNEQFF
TRBD1 NA TRBJ2-2 TRBV30 15 TGTGCCTGGAGCCGGGACAGAACTTCAACCGGGGAGCTGTTTTTT CAWSRDRTSTGELFF
NA many TRBJ2-5 TRBV5-5 15 TGTGCCAGCAGCAGAGGACGGTCCGGGGTAGAGACCCAGTACTTC CASSRGRSGVETQYF
NA many TRBJ2-5 TRBV7-8 17 TGTGCCAGCAGCGACCGTCGTGGGGGCGCAGACGGAGAGACCCAGTACTTC CASSDRRGGADGETQYF
NA few TRBJ2-1 TRBV7-2 12 TGTGCCAGCAGCTACGCAGGCGGAGAGCAGTTCTTC CASSYAGGEQFF
TRBD2 many TRBJ2-7 TRBV6-2/TRBV6-3 13 TGTGCCAGCCCAACTAGCGGGGGGTACGAGCAGTACTTC CASPTSGGYEQYF
NA many TRBJ2-7 TRBV12-3/TRBV12-4 13 TGTGCCAGCACCCGGGCAGGGTCGTACGAGCAGTACTTC CASTRAGSYEQYF
TRBD2 NA TRBJ2-3 TRBV29-1 14 TGCAGCGTTGAAGATTTCGGGGGGGCAGATACGCAGTATTTT CSVEDFGGADTQYF
NA many TRBJ2-2 TRBV5-1 13 TGCGCCAGCAGCGTGTTCAACACCGGGGAGCTGTTTTTT CASSVFNTGELFF
NA NA TRBJ2-7 TRBV29-1 13 TGCAGCGTTGGGCGGGCAGGGAGATACGAGCAGTACTTC CSVGRAGRYEQYF
NA many TRBJ1-1 TRBV19 13 TGTGCCAGTAAGACCACCCTGAACACTGAAGCTTTCTTT CASKTTLNTEAFF
NA NA TRBJ2-2 TRBV7-3 15 TGTGCCAGCAGCTGGCTGGGGGCGGACACCGGGGAGCTGTTTTTT CASSWLGADTGELFF
NA many TRBJ2-7 TRBV6-1 15 TGTGCCAGCAGCCTACATGGAGACAGTTCCTACGAGCAGTACTTC CASSLHGDSSYEQYF
NA few TRBJ1-5 TRBV12-5 17 TGTGCTAGTGGTTTGGTCTGGGGGGGTGGGAGCAATCAGCCCCAGCATTTT CASGLVWGGGSNQPQHF
TRBD2 few TRBJ2-7 TRBV3-1 14 TGTGCCAGCAGCCCCCGACTAGCGAACTACGAGCAGTACTTC CASSPRLANYEQYF
NA NA TRBJ1-2 TRBV7-9 12 TGTGCCAGCCAACAGGGAATCGGTGGCTACACCTTC CASQQGIGGYTF
NA NA TRBJ1-1 TRBV6-1 11 TGTGCCAGCAGTCACCGACAGGAAGCTTTCTTT CASSHRQEAFF
NA many TRBJ2-1 TRBV27 16 TGTGCCAGCAGTTTGCAACCTCGACTGGGATACAATGAGCAGTTCTTC CASSLQPRLGYNEQFF
NA many TRBJ2-1 TRBV20-1 13 TGCAGTGGTACACAGTACCCCCCTCGGGAGCAGTTCTTC CSGTQYPPREQFF
TRBD1 many TRBJ1-2 TRBV7-8 15 TGTGCCAGCAGCTCAAGGGACAGAAGAAACTATGGCTACACCTTC CASSSRDRRNYGYTF
TRBD1 few TRBJ1-2 TRBV28 15 TGTGCCAGCAGTTTGGGGGAGACAGGGGGCGATGGCTACACCTTC CASSLGETGGDGYTF
NA NA TRBJ2-1 TRBV9 15 TGTGCCAGCAGCGTAGATCCTCACACCGACAATGAGCAGTTCTTC CASSVDPHTDNEQFF
TRBD1 NA TRBJ2-7 TRBV6-2/TRBV6-3 15 TGTGCCAGCAGTTACTCGGGGACAGGCTCCTACGAGCAGTACTTC CASSYSGTGSYEQYF
NA few TRBJ1-3 TRBV7-2 17 TGTGCCAGCAGCCCCTCGCGTGGTCTTGGATCTGGAAACACCATATATTTT CASSPSRGLGSGNTIYF
TRBD1 NA TRBJ1-5 TRBV5-5 16 TGTGCCAGCAGCCCCACCGACAGGGATAGCAATCAGCCCCAGCATTTT CASSPTDRDSNQPQHF
NA many TRBJ1-4 TRBV20-1 14 TGCAGTGCTAGAGTTGGCGCAACTAATGAAAAACTGTTTTTT CSARVGATNEKLFF
NA many TRBJ2-3 TRBV28 12 TGTGCCAGCAGCTCCCCTGCTCGGACGCAGTATTTT CASSSPARTQYF
TRBD1 many TRBJ1-5 TRBV28 16 TGTGCCAGCTTCGAACCGGGACAGATTTTCAATCAGCCCCAGCATTTT CASFEPGQIFNQPQHF
NA few TRBJ1-2 TRBV4-1 12 TGCGCCAGCAGCCAAGATCGGCGGGGCTACACCTTC CASSQDRRGYTF
TRBD2 NA TRBJ2-1 TRBV24-1 16 TGTGCCACCAGTGATTCACTAGCGGTCTCCTACAATGAGCAGTTCTTC CATSDSLAVSYNEQFF